This paragraph covers one TCR beta chain sequence. Assay: immunoSEQ multiplex PCR; the TCRdb copy retains only in-frame clones and omits some. The table records 60,000 to 65,000 clones, approximately 84% of them present only once. This specimen belongs to a study of OX40 agonist ivuxolimab in advanced cancers. The J segment lost 1 base and the V segment lost 6 bases, leaving 8 bases of the junction unmatched. CDR1 LNHDA and CDR2 SQIVND come from the germline V gene (reference sequence). The CDR3 is 15 amino acids. The source of this sequence is an adult with an advanced solid tumor such as melanoma, head and neck, liver or kidney cancer. This sequence joins TRBV19 and TRBJ2-5, with 7 bases matching TRBD1. Sequencing was performed on CD4+ or CD8+ T cells sorted from blood, taken in a trial of the OX40 agonist ivuxolimab. The CDR3 DNA sequence: TGTGCCAGTAGGGGTTGGGACAGCATCCAAGAGACCCAGTACTTC. Amino acid sequence: CASRGWDSIQETQYF.